These 12 T cell receptor beta chains were all obtained from the same sample, sequenced in a study of T cells in Graves' hyperthyroidism and ophthalmopathy. Authors of the study amplified TCR beta CDR3 regions from RNA transcripts. TCR CDR3 underwent first-round RT-PCR with the HTBI primer set. TCRdb itself ran the multiplex PCR reads through MiXCR, one entry per CDR3 protein. The sample lists about 260,000 distinct CDR3 sequences, approximately 26% occurring once. Specimen: blood. The receptors shown here come from a middle-aged man with Graves' hyperthyroidism that later progressed to Graves' ophthalmopathy.

Ten or more counts support this clonotype. The gene calls are TRBV6-1 and TRBJ2-7; D call uncertain. The CDR3 is made up of 13 amino acids. Per germline, CDR1 MNHNS and CDR2 SASEGT. Trimming took 6 bases from V and 4 from J, leaving 13 bases between them. The CDR3 region is CASSPTEDYEQYF. The CDR3 nucleotides read TGTGCCAGCAGCCCAACCGAAGATTACGAGCAGTACTTC.

The chain employs TRBV18 and TRBJ2-7; 7 nucleotides line up with TRBD1. The CDR3 extends over 13 amino acids. V shed 5 bases and J 6 bases; nucleotides not matched to a gene: 7. The germline CDR1 and CDR2 sequences are KGHSH and LQKENI. This CDR3 reads CASSGSTGSEQYF. The CDR3 nucleotides read TGTGCCAGCTCAGGGTCGACAGGGAGCGAGCAGTACTTC. Looking up the rest from reference TRBV18 and TRBJ2-7 gives the full variable domain: NAGVMQNPRHLVRRRGQEARLRCSPMKGHSHVYWYRQLPEEGLKFMVYLQKENIIDESGMPKERFSAEFPKEGPSILRIQQVVRGDSAAYFCASSGSTGSEQYFGPGTRLTVT.

In its sample, this clonotype was seen many times. The chain combines TRBV7-8 with TRBJ1-5, with D perhaps TRBD1 (5 bases). CDR3 length equals 15 residues. V was trimmed by 5 bases and J by 5 bases, leaving 16 bases between them. The germline V gene encodes CDR1 SGHVS and CDR2 FQNEAQ. The CDR3 DNA follows: TGTGCCAGCAGCGGGGCCGGAGGGATTGATCAGCCCCAGCATTTT. Its protein is CASSGAGGIDQPQHF.

The chain carries TRBV28 and TRBJ1-1, with 9 bases that match TRBD1. The germline CDR1 and CDR2 sequences are MDHEN and SYDVKM. V shed 9 bases and J 2 bases; nucleotides not matched to a gene: 7. CDR3 length: 14 residues. The CDR3 here is CASRGTGYNTEAFF. For the CDR3, the DNA is TGTGCCAGTAGGGGGACAGGGTATAACACTGAAGCTTTCTTT.

This clonotype was counted at least ten times. V gene TRBV7-9 combines with J gene TRBJ1-1, with a tentative D call TRBD1 (6 bases). Trimming pared 5 bases from V and 4 bases from J, leaving 17 bases between. The CDR3 contains 15 residues. CDR1 is SEHNR, CDR2 FQNEAQ, per germline (reference sequence). CDR3 sequence reads: CASSPQTGARTEAFF. Here the CDR3 DNA reads TGTGCCAGCAGCCCTCAAACGGGGGCGCGCACTGAAGCTTTCTTT.

V is TRBV6-2 or TRBV6-3 and J is TRBJ2-7, with a weak D call TRBD2 (6 bases). Trimming cost V 6 bases and J 5 bases, with 17 bases left between them. From germline, CDR1 is MNHEY and CDR2 SVGEGT. The length of the CDR3 is 14 residues. The CDR3 protein is CASRRLGAVNEQYF. The CDR3 DNA is TGTGCCAGCAGAAGACTAGGGGCGGTGAACGAGCAGTACTTC.

At least ten counts were recorded for this clonotype. Since no conserved phenylalanine or tryptophan closes the CDR3, a read error is the likely cause. CDR3 residues: CASSQGQGASEAFS. DNA of the CDR3: TGTGCCAGCAGTCAGGGACAGGGGGCCTCTGAAGCTTTCTCT. This chain uses TRBV6-5 with TRBJ1-1; 12 positions match TRBD1. CDR3 size: 14 residues. The junction had 4 bases not matched to a gene; V was cut back by 5 bases and J by 6 bases. The germline V gene has CDR1 MNHEY and CDR2 SVGAGI.

This clonotype was detected ten times or more. The rearrangement uses TRBV27 and TRBJ1-1, with a possible D match to TRBD1 (5 bases). Germline V gene data show CDR1 as MNHEY and CDR2 as SMNVEV (reference sequence). V gave up 0 bases and J gave up 12 bases, with 14 bases separating them. The CDR3 totals 13 residues. The CDR3 spells CASSLSVGAETFF. CDR3 DNA: TGTGCCAGCAGTTTATCAGTCGGGGCCGAGACTTTCTTT.

This chain uses TRBV27 with TRBJ1-1; weak D call: TRBD1 (6 bases). V dropped 6 bases and J dropped 8 bases, with 19 bases sitting between them. The CDR3 is 14 residues long. Germline V CDR1 and CDR2: MNHEY, SMNVEV (reference sequence). CDR3 residues: CASSRVLGHLEAFF. The DNA for the CDR3 is TGTGCCAGCAGCCGAGTTCTGGGACACCTAGAAGCTTTCTTT.

This clonotype was detected ten times or more. This rearrangement joins TRBV11-2 to TRBJ1-1; perhaps TRBD1 as D (6 bases). V shed 5 bases and J shed 1 base, with 11 bases lying between them. The germline V gene has CDR1 SGHAT and CDR2 FQNNGV. CDR3 length equals 14 residues. Here the CDR3 reads CASSQTTGNTEAFF. The CDR3 DNA sequence: TGTGCCAGCAGCCAGACGACAGGGAACACTGAAGCTTTCTTT.

This clonotype has a count of ten or more. V and J are TRBV10-2 and TRBJ2-5; D unresolved. V was clipped by 0 bases and J by 3 bases, with 8 bases between them. CDR1 and CDR2 (germline): WSHSY, SAAADI. CDR3 length: 14 amino acids. This CDR3 is CASSESGRKETQYF. The CDR3 DNA reads TGCGCCAGCAGTGAGTCAGGGCGGAAAGAGACCCAGTACTTC.

This clonotype has a count of ten or more. The chain links TRBV4-1 to TRBJ1-5; possible D gene TRBD1, 5 bases. CDR1 and CDR2 from the germline V gene are MGHRA and YSYEKL. Trimming left V 0 bases short and J 5 bases short, with 14 bases between. The CDR3 is 16 amino acids. The CDR3 DNA follows: TGCGCCAGCAGCCAAGAGAGGGGAGTAGGGTATCAGCCCCAGCATTTT. Translation: CASSQERGVGYQPQHF.